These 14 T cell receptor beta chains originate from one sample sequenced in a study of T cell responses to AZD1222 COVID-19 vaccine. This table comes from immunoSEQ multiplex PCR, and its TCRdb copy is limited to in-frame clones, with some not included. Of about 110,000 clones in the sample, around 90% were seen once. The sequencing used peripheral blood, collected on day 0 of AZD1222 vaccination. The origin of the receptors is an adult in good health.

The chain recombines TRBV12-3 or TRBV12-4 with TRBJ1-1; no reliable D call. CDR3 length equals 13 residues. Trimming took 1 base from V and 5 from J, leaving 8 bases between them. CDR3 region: CASSLEVGTEAFF. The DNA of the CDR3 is TGTGCCAGCAGTTTAGAGGTGGGGACTGAAGCTTTCTTT.

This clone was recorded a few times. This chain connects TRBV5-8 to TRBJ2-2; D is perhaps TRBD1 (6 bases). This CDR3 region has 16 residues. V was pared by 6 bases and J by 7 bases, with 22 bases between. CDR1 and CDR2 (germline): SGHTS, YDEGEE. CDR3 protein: CASTLRRVPRGGELFF. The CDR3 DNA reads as TGTGCCAGCACCCTCCGGCGGGTTCCCAGGGGCGGGGAGCTGTTTTTT.

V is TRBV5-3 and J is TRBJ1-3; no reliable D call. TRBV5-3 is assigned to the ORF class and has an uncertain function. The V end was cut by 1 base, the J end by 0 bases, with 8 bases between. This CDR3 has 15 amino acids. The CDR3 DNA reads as TGTGCCAGAAGCTTGAGGCAGGCCTCTGGAAACACCATATATTTT. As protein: CARSLRQASGNTIYF.

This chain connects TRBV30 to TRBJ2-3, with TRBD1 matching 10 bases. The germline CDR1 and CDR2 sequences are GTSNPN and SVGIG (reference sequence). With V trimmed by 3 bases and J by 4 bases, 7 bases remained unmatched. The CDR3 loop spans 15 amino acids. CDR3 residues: CAWSPGQGVPDTQYF. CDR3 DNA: TGTGCCTGGAGCCCAGGACAGGGGGTACCAGATACGCAGTATTTT.

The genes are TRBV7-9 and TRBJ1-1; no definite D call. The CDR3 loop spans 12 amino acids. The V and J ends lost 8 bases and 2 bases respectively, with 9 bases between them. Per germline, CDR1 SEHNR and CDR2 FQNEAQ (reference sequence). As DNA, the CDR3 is TGTGCCAGCCAAGGTATTAACACTGAAGCTTTCTTT. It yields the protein CASQGINTEAFF. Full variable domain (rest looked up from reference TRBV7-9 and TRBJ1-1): DTGVSQNPRHKITKRGQNVTFRCDPISEHNRLYWYRQTLGQGPEFLTYFQNEAQLEKSRLLSDRFSAERPKGSFSTLEIQRTEQGDSAMYLCASQGINTEAFFGQGTRLTVV.

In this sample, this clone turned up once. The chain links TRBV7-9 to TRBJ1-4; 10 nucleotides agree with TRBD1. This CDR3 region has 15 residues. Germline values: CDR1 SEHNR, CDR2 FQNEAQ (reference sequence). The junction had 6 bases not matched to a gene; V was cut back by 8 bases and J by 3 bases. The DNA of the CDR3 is TGTGCCAGCCGGGACAGGGGACAGCCTAATGAAAAACTGTTTTTT. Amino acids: CASRDRGQPNEKLFF. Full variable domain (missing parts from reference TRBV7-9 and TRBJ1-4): DTGVSQNPRHKITKRGQNVTFRCDPISEHNRLYWYRQTLGQGPEFLTYFQNEAQLEKSRLLSDRFSAERPKGSFSTLEIQRTEQGDSAMYLCASRDRGQPNEKLFFGSGTQLSVL.

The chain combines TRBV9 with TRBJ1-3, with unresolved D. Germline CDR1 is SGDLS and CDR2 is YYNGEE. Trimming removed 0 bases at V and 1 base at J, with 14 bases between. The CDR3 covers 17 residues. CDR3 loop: CASSVDPPGESGNTIYF. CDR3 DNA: TGTGCCAGCAGCGTAGATCCCCCAGGCGAATCTGGAAACACCATATATTTT.

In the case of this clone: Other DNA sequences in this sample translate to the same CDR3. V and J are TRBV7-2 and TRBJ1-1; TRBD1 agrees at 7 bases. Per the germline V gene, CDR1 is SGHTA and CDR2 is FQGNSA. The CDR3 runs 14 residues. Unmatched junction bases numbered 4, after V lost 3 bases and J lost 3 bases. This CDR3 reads CASSFQGVDTEAFF. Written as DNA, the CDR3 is TGTGCCAGCAGCTTCCAGGGGGTAGACACTGAAGCTTTCTTT.

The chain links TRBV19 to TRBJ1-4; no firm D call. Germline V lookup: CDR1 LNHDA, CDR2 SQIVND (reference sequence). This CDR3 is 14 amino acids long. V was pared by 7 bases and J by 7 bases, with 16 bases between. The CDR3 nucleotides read TGTGCCAGTACCTTAACACCGGGAACTGAAAAACTGTTTTTT. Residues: CASTLTPGTEKLFF. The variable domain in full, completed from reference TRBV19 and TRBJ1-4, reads DGGITQSPKYLFRKEGQNVTLSCEQNLNHDAMYWYRQDPGQGLRLIYYSQIVNDFQKGDIAEGYSVSREKKESFPLTVTSAQKNPTAFYLCASTLTPGTEKLFFGSGTQLSVL.

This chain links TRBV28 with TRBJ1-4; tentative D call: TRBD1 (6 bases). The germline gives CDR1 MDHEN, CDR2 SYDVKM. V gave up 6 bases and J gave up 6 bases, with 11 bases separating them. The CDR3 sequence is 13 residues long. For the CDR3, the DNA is TGTGCCAGCAGCTTCAACAGGGATGAAAAACTGTTTTTT. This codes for CASSFNRDEKLFF.

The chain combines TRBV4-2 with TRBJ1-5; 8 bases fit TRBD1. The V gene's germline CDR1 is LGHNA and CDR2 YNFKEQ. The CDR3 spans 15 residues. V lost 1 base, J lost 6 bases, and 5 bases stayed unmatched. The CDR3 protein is CASSQVDREGQPQHF. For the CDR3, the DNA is TGTGCCAGCAGCCAAGTGGACAGGGAGGGTCAGCCCCAGCATTTT.

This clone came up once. The CDR3: CASRTRETQYF. For the CDR3, the DNA is TGTGCCAGCAGGACAAGGGAGACCCAGTACTTC. V is TRBV6-5 and J is TRBJ2-5; D remains ambiguous. Deletions cut 6 bases from V and 5 bases from J, with 7 bases between. CDR1 and CDR2 from the germline V gene are MNHEY and SVGAGI. This CDR3 contains 11 residues.

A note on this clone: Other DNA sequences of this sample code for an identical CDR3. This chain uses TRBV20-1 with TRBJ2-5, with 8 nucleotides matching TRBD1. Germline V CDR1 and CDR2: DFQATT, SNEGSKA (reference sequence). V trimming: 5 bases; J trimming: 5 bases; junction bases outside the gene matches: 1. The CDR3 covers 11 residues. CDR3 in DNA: TGCAGTGCTTCAGGGGGCGAGACCCAGTACTTC. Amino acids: CSASGGETQYF.

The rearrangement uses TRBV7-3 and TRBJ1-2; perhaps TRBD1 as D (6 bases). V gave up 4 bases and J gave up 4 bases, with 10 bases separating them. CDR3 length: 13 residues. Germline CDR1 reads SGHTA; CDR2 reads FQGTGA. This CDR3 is CASSSETGYGYTF. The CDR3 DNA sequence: TGTGCCAGCAGCTCAGAGACAGGCTATGGCTACACCTTC.